This T cell receptor beta chain was documented in a study of identical twins. Study-level results: Within monozygotic twins, out-of-frame TCR alpha sharing was underestimated by the models. Cord blood beta clonotypes that were abundant carried fewer insertions, and memory repertoires showed no such trend.

V gave up 3 bases and J gave up 2 bases, with 8 bases separating them. The CDR3 covers 13 residues. The V gene's germline CDR1 is DFQATT and CDR2 SNEGSKA (reference sequence). The table lists this clonotype with a few counts. As yet, its antigen is unknown. TCRdb passed the 5' RACE reads through MiXCR, listing each CDR3 protein once. The table lists hundreds of thousands of distinct CDR3 sequences, 20% to 25% of them singletons. The sample also formed part of further work on T cells expressing NK-cell markers. That work contributes: Anti-gamma-delta TCR antibody use in several experiments restricted sorting to alpha-beta TCR T cells. Of the CD8+ T cell pool in about 6 donors, roughly 1.0-7.0% was accounted for by dominant NKG2C+ clonotypes.

The J gene is TRBJ1-5, the V gene TRBV20-1; unclear D gene. The receptor comes from a woman aged 18-29 years in good health. The sequencing sample was made of CD4+ T cells sorted from blood. The CDR3 DNA reads TGCAGTGCTAGGGTGACGGGCAATCAGCCCCAGCATTTT. Translating gives CSARVTGNQPQHF.